These 24 T cell receptor beta chains were sequenced from one sample in a study of blood T cell repertoires in COVID-19. Profiling relied on immunoSEQ multiplex PCR, and the TCRdb table lists in-frame clones only, not all of them. The table includes more than 150,000 clones, around three quarters detected once. Source material: peripheral blood. These receptor sequences come from a man aged 55 to 69 with active or convalescent COVID-19.

The gene calls are TRBV5-1 and TRBJ2-5; maybe TRBD2 (6 bases). This CDR3 spans 15 amino acids. Trimming cost V 2 bases and J 0 bases, with 11 bases left between them. Germline CDR1 and CDR2: SGHRS and YFSETQ. Written as DNA, the CDR3 is TGCGCCAGCAGCTTCTCCGGGACTTACCAAGAGACCCAGTACTTC. Protein sequence: CASSFSGTYQETQYF.

The chain uses TRBV18 and TRBJ2-7; 7 bases align to TRBD2. The V segment lost 2 bases and the J segment 3 bases; nucleotides outside the gene matches: 4. Germline assignment: CDR1 KGHSH and CDR2 LQKENI. This CDR3 comprises 14 residues. CDR3 sequence: CASSPAGGFYEQYF. The CDR3 region has the DNA TGTGCCAGCTCACCAGCCGGGGGGTTCTACGAGCAGTACTTC.

The gene calls are TRBV5-1 and TRBJ2-5, with D tentatively TRBD2 (7 bases). Germline V gene data show CDR1 as SGHRS and CDR2 as YFSETQ. The CDR3 length is 17 residues. The ends were cut back, 2 bases at V and 5 bases at J, with 22 bases in the middle. The CDR3 reads CASSLRSQGGAGETQYF. The CDR3, as DNA: TGCGCCAGCAGCTTACGATCACAGGGAGGAGCGGGGGAGACCCAGTACTTC.

The J gene is TRBJ2-1, the V gene TRBV27; no firm D call. Looked up from germline, CDR1 is MNHEY and CDR2 is SMNVEV (reference sequence). The CDR3 sequence is 15 residues long. V was clipped by 2 bases and J by 8 bases, with 16 bases between them. The CDR3 DNA follows: TGTGCCAGCAGTTTAGGCGGATTGGTGATGGATGAGCAGTTCTTC. This translates into CASSLGGLVMDEQFF.

The chain combines TRBV28 with TRBJ2-1, with 7 positions matching TRBD2. CDR1 MDHEN and CDR2 SYDVKM come from the germline V gene. V lost 5 bases, J lost 4 bases, and 14 bases stayed unmatched. The CDR3 length is 17 residues. This CDR3 reads CASSPSYRTRVYNEQFF. CDR3 DNA: TGTGCCAGCAGTCCTTCATACCGGACTAGGGTTTACAATGAGCAGTTCTTC.

This rearrangement joins TRBV7-9 to TRBJ2-1; 11 nucleotides line up with TRBD2. CDR1 is SEHNR, CDR2 FQNEAQ, per germline (reference sequence). J gave up 9 bases and V 3 bases, and 7 bases lay outside the gene matches. The CDR3 sequence is 15 residues long. The CDR3 protein is CASSFASGGFGEQFF. The CDR3 DNA reads as TGTGCCAGCAGCTTCGCTAGCGGGGGGTTTGGTGAGCAGTTCTTC.

V and J are TRBV6-5 and TRBJ2-5; 8 positions match TRBD2. Trimming removed 0 bases from V and 4 bases from J; junction bases left unmatched: 4. Germline-derived CDR1 and CDR2 are MNHEY and SVGAGI. This CDR3 has 15 residues. The CDR3 nucleotides are TGTGCCAGCAGTTACTCGTGGCTAGCGGGAGAGACCCAGTACTTC. Translating gives CASSYSWLAGETQYF.

The gene calls are TRBV14 and TRBJ1-4, with D uncertain. The ends were cut back, 2 bases at V and 8 bases at J, with 12 bases in the middle. In germline, CDR1 is SGHDN, CDR2 FVKESK. This CDR3 contains 14 residues. The CDR3: CASSQTQNGEKLFF. CDR3 in DNA: TGTGCCAGCAGCCAAACACAGAACGGCGAAAAACTGTTTTTT.

This clone was seen only once. This CDR3 is CASSQDDGQGRRLAGSHGYTF. For the CDR3, the DNA is TGTGCCAGCAGCCAAGATGACGGACAGGGGCGGAGGCTCGCTGGGTCCCATGGCTACACCTTC. The chain recombines TRBV3-1 (or the pseudogene TRBV3-2) with TRBJ1-2, with TRBD1 identical over 9 bases. CDR1 is LGHDT, CDR2 YNNKEL, per germline (reference sequence). The CDR3 loop spans 21 amino acids. V lost 0 bases and J lost 6; bases outside the gene matches: 23.

This chain uses TRBV19 with TRBJ2-1, with 8 positions matching TRBD2. Germline CDR1 reads LNHDA; CDR2 reads SQIVND (reference sequence). The V and J ends lost 5 bases and 3 bases, in that order; junction bases with no gene match: 6. This CDR3 region has 15 residues. CDR3 DNA: TGTGCCAGTAGTCCCTGGACTAGCATCTACAATGAGCAGTTCTTC. The encoded protein is CASSPWTSIYNEQFF.

The V call is TRBV12-3 or TRBV12-4, the J call TRBJ2-5; D perhaps matches TRBD1 (6 bases). There are 13 residues in the CDR3. Deletions cut 6 bases from V and 3 bases from J, with 11 bases between. The CDR3 is CASRSQGKETQYF. Here the CDR3 DNA reads TGTGCCAGCAGGAGTCAGGGGAAAGAGACCCAGTACTTC.

This clone has a single count. The rearrangement joins TRBV5-8 to TRBJ2-7; 7 bases line up with TRBD1. Matching the DNA end better, TRBJ2-5 makes the J call doubtful. The CDR3 sequence is 15 residues long. Germline V gene lookup returns CDR1 SGHTS and CDR2 YDEGEE. The CDR3 reads CASSFPGQRQETQYF. The CDR3, as DNA: TGTGCCAGCAGCTTCCCGGGACAGAGGCAAGAGACCCAGTACTTC.

This clone occurred once. The rearrangement links TRBV9 to TRBJ1-1, with D perhaps TRBD1 (5 bases). The V gene's germline CDR1 is SGDLS and CDR2 YYNGEE. Trimming took 0 bases from V and 5 from J, leaving 11 bases between them. This CDR3 region has 14 residues. CDR3 sequence reads: CASSVVREGTEAFF. The DNA of the CDR3 is TGTGCCAGCAGCGTAGTTCGGGAGGGGACTGAAGCTTTCTTT.

The chain employs TRBV10-3 and TRBJ2-2, with 7 bases aligning to TRBD1. V was pared by 6 bases and J by 0 bases, with 4 bases of the junction left unmatched. This CDR3 region has 15 residues. The germline V gene has CDR1 ENHRY and CDR2 SYGVKD. The CDR3 loop reads CAIRGTESNTGELFF. In DNA form, the CDR3 reads TGTGCCATCAGGGGGACAGAATCGAACACCGGGGAGCTGTTTTTT.

The chain combines TRBV5-4 with TRBJ1-4, with 7 bases lining up with TRBD1. Germline-derived CDR1 and CDR2 are SGHNT and YYREEE (reference sequence). With V trimmed by 4 bases and J by 2 bases, 2 bases remained unmatched. The CDR3 sequence is 14 residues long. CDR3 amino acids: CASSPGQTNEKLFF. The DNA for the CDR3 is TGTGCCAGCAGCCCGGGACAGACTAATGAAAAACTGTTTTTT.

V gene TRBV7-2 combines with J gene TRBJ1-1; TRBD1 might be the D (5 bases). CDR1 SGHTA and CDR2 FQGNSA come from the germline V gene. The V gene lost 11 bases and the J gene lost 2 bases, with 12 bases spanning the gap. The CDR3 totals 12 residues. The CDR3 is CASRQTNTEAFF. The CDR3 nucleotides read TGTGCCTCCCGACAGACCAACACTGAAGCTTTCTTT. Supplemented by reference TRBV7-2 and TRBJ1-1, the full variable domain reads GAGVSQSPSNKVTEKGKDVELRCDPISGHTALYWYRQSLGQGLEFLIYFQGNSAPDKSGLPSDRFSAERTGGSVSTLTIQRTQQEDSAVYLCASRQTNTEAFFGQGTRLTVV.

The rearrangement links TRBV7-2 to TRBJ2-3, with 8 bases lining up with TRBD2. The CDR3 consists of 15 residues. Germline assignment: CDR1 SGHTA and CDR2 FQGNSA. V was clipped by 4 bases and J by 2 bases; unmatched bases: 5. The DNA for the CDR3 is TGTGCCAGCAGCTCCACTAGCGGAACCACAGATACGCAGTATTTT. Protein sequence: CASSSTSGTTDTQYF.

V gene TRBV28 combines with J gene TRBJ2-2; 8 nucleotides agree with TRBD2. Germline V gene data show CDR1 as MDHEN and CDR2 as SYDVKM. The CDR3 extends over 14 amino acids. V lost 7 bases to trimming and J lost 4 bases; unmatched junction nucleotides: 5. The CDR3 protein is CASTRGGRTGELFF. The CDR3 nucleotides are TGTGCCAGCACCCGGGGGGGTCGCACCGGGGAGCTGTTTTTT.

As for this clone: Other DNA sequences in this specimen translate into the identical CDR3. V gene TRBV6-5 combines with J gene TRBJ2-7, with D uncertain. Germline CDR1 is MNHEY and CDR2 is SVGAGI. The CDR3 runs to 13 residues. V lost 2 bases and J 6 bases, leaving 11 bases between the germline ends. The CDR3 bases are TGTGCCAGCAGTTACCGCCGGGTGGGCGAGCAGTACTTC. This translates into CASSYRRVGEQYF.

In its sample, this clone was seen a few times. This chain connects TRBV12-3 or TRBV12-4 to TRBJ2-7; D not resolved. The CDR3 covers 11 residues. V was shortened by 5 bases and J by 5 bases, with 7 bases between the two germline ends. CDR3 coding DNA: TGTGCCAGCAGTACACAGAACGAGCAGTACTTC. Amino acids: CASSTQNEQYF.

This clone appeared once. CDR3 sequence: CASWLWGAGANVLTF. CDR3 DNA sequence: TGTGCCAGCTGGCTTTGGGGAGCCGGGGCCAACGTCCTGACTTTC. V gene TRBV28 combines with J gene TRBJ2-6, with D perhaps TRBD2 (5 bases). The CDR3 covers 15 residues. Per the germline V gene, CDR1 is MDHEN and CDR2 is SYDVKM. Trimming pared 8 bases from V and 4 bases from J, leaving 15 bases between.

The chain couples TRBV7-8 to TRBJ2-3; tentative D call: TRBD2 (6 bases). V dropped 1 base and J dropped 4 bases, with 18 bases sitting between them. CDR1 is SGHVS, CDR2 FQNEAQ, per germline. The CDR3 is 17 residues long. CDR3 sequence reads: CASSLEFGGAGADTQYF. The CDR3 DNA reads TGTGCCAGCAGCTTAGAATTTGGCGGGGCCGGGGCAGATACGCAGTATTTT.

The rearrangement uses TRBV10-3 and TRBJ2-1; 9 nucleotides line up with TRBD2. The V gene's germline CDR1 is ENHRY and CDR2 SYGVKD. V trimming: 6 bases; J trimming: 4 bases; junction bases outside the gene matches: 1. CDR3 size: 13 residues. This chain's CDR3 is CAIRREGYNEQFF. DNA for the CDR3: TGTGCCATCAGGCGGGAGGGGTACAATGAGCAGTTCTTC.

This clone has a handful of counts. The chain carries TRBV27 and TRBJ1-6, with TRBD1 identical over 8 bases. Trimming at V came to 5 bases and at J to 8 bases, leaving 5 bases not matched to a gene. Germline CDR1 reads MNHEY; CDR2 reads SMNVEV (reference sequence). The CDR3 contains 14 residues. In DNA form, the CDR3 reads TGTGCCAGCAGTCAGACAGGGGTGGATTCACCCCTCCACTTT. Translated, it gives CASSQTGVDSPLHF.